A selection of T cell receptor beta chains follows, all from one sample in a study of monozygotic twins with inflammatory bowel disease. One entry per CDR3 protein, without DNA, is what TCRdb gives after re-calling the 5' RACE reads. This table lists more than 300,000 distinct CDR3 sequences. The sequenced material came from blood. Every receptor here comes from a human donor with ulcerative colitis or Crohn's disease, or a healthy co-twin of an affected twin (not recorded which). The CDR3 runs from the conserved cysteine through the conserved F or W.

CASSQAIIPGQGRTEAFF | TRBJ1-1 | TRBV4-3
CASSAVGGSVHEQFF | TRBJ2-1 | TRBV7-2
CASSLSSGANSPLHF | TRBJ1-6 | TRBV5-1
CAISESEGVTGANVLTF | TRBJ2-6 | TRBV10-3
CASRPNRGETQYF | TRBJ2-5 | TRBV6-5
CAWRESFGHYAYEQYF | TRBJ2-7 | TRBV30
CASSSPGEAYNEQFF | TRBJ2-1 | TRBV6-1
CASGTSGRASKGIYEQHF | TRBJ2-7 | TRBV27
CASGLRDTQYF | TRBJ2-3 | TRBV12-5
CASTSGASTGELFF | TRBJ2-2 | TRBV27
CASSYVSSRRTGRNQPQHF | TRBJ1-5 | TRBV6-2/TRBV6-3
CSKRTSGGHIQYF | TRBJ2-4 | TRBV20-1
CASSLVLQGQYGYTF | TRBJ1-2 | TRBV7-9
CASFPGWSTDTQYF | TRBJ2-3 | TRBV2
CASQAKGQGGYEQYF | TRBJ2-7 | TRBV19
CASSFRGQGYTF | TRBJ1-2 | TRBV5-1
CASSVVAGNTIYF | TRBJ1-3 | TRBV9
CASSLTGNTGELFF | TRBJ2-2 | TRBV28
CASSLWAGGAGGYTF | TRBJ1-2 | TRBV7-2
CSVERNEGTEAFF | TRBJ1-1 | TRBV29-1
CSARDGHEQFF | TRBJ2-1 | TRBV20-1
CASSQDPLDVTDTQYF | TRBJ2-3 | TRBV4-1
CSARARGTNSPLHF | TRBJ1-6 | TRBV20-1
CASSGLAGGSSTDTQYF | TRBJ2-3 | TRBV6-1
CSARMASQSRGTGELFF | TRBJ2-2 | TRBV20-1
CASSRLAGGLNEQFF | TRBJ2-1 | TRBV7-2
CSARVLGSSYNEQFF | TRBJ2-1 | TRBV20-1
CSAREHLRTGNQPQHF | TRBJ1-5 | TRBV20-1
CASRGQGMIGVDTQYF | TRBJ2-3 | TRBV7-2
CSVEGGTGTVAGELFF | TRBJ2-2 | TRBV29-1
CASTPGLYRTDTQYF | TRBJ2-3 | TRBV28
CASSQGIRTQYF | TRBJ2-5 | TRBV12-3/TRBV12-4
CASSLRLAGDFGADTQYF | TRBJ2-3 | TRBV7-2
CASSFHIELTGNEQFF | TRBJ2-1 | TRBV12-3/TRBV12-4
CASSLLTGQPSSYEQYF | TRBJ2-7 | TRBV28
CASSLVGTALDEQFF | TRBJ2-1 | TRBV7-9
CASSFGWGFTGELFF | TRBJ2-2 | TRBV7-2
CASTTVRGNLNYGYTF | TRBJ1-2 | TRBV27
CASSRRTGGFTDTQYF | TRBJ2-3 | TRBV5-1
CASSNYRGRVETQYF | TRBJ2-5 | TRBV27
CSVSAGGLYEQYF | TRBJ2-7 | TRBV29-1
CASKYPLRSSYNEQFF | TRBJ2-1 | TRBV7-9